This T cell receptor (beta chain) comes out of a study of T cells in Graves' hyperthyroidism and ophthalmopathy. TCR beta CDR3 sequences were amplified from RNA transcripts. Researchers ran a first-round RT-PCR on the TCR CDR3 using the HTBI primer set. TCRdb independently ran MiXCR on the multiplex PCR reads; one entry per CDR3 protein. Of 500,000 to 650,000 distinct CDR3 sequences detected, approximately 20% appear once; the ten largest clones hold approximately 50%. Trimming left V 8 bases short and J 2 bases short, with 14 bases between. CDR1 and CDR2 (germline): SNHLY, FYNNEI. CDR3 length: 14 amino acids.

The chain employs TRBV2 and TRBJ2-3, with D possibly TRBD2 on 5 matching bases. The source is a man between 40 and 49 years old with Graves' ophthalmopathy. Input material: blood. In DNA, the CDR3 is TGTGCCAGCGCCCCGAGAGCGGACACAGATACGCAGTATTTT. Residues: CASAPRADTDTQYF.